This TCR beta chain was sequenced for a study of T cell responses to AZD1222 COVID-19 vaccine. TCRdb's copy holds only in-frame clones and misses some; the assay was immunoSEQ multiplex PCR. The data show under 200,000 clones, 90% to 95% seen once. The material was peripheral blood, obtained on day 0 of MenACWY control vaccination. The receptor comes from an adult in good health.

The CDR3 sequence is CASSKLGTSGSYEQYF. The CDR3 bases are TGTGCCAGCAGTAAACTGGGGACTAGCGGAAGTTACGAGCAGTACTTC. This sequence joins TRBV9 and TRBJ2-7; 11 bases fit TRBD2. The junction had 11 bases not matched to a gene; V was cut back by 5 bases and J by 4 bases. Germline assignment: CDR1 SGDLS and CDR2 YYNGEE. The CDR3 is 16 amino acids.